The clone carrying this T cell receptor beta chain was seen a few times. What it binds is not known. This entry is derived from a study of cytomegalovirus exposure and HLA in healthy donors. At the level of the study: A prior analysis found roughly 100 million unique TCR beta sequences from 150 million to 200 million T cells. Points from the study as a whole: TCR beta V segments were, for the most part, productive about 87% or about 30% of the time in an earlier analysis.

The PCR was carried out with 60 Vbeta primers and 13 Jbeta primers. Only in-frame clones appear in the TCRdb table, and some are missing; sequencing was by immunoSEQ multiplex PCR. Of a few hundred thousand clones listed, 65% to 90% are singletons. Germline CDR1 and CDR2: SGHAT and FQNNGV. The CDR3 is made up of 14 amino acids. Trimming shortened V by 6 bases and J by 6 bases, and 14 bases separated the two germline ends. Sample: PBMCs. This clonotype was obtained from a girl between 10 and 17 years old in good health and CMV-seronegative. The chain employs TRBV11-2 and TRBJ1-4; D might be TRBD1 (6 bases). CDR3 nucleotides: TGTGCCAGCAGTTCCCGGACAGAGTATGAAAAACTGTTTTTT. Translating gives CASSSRTEYEKLFF.